A selection of T cell receptor beta chains follows, all from one sample in a study of T cell responses to AZD1222 COVID-19 vaccine. Using immunoSEQ multiplex PCR, the repertoire was profiled, and TCRdb retains in-frame clones only, with some absent. The sample comprises more than 95,000 clones, more than 85% of which are singletons, and 7.5% to 8% rests with the top ten. The sequencing used peripheral blood, collected on day 0 of AZD1222 vaccination. The receptors shown here come from an adult in good health. Both conserved end residues are part of each CDR3. Expanded clones are given a class, and other clones once, few, many or no size at all.

v_call	j_call	clone_size	cdr3_aa
TRBV20-1	TRBJ2-7	NA	CSASLGGPGEQYF
TRBV6-5	TRBJ2-1	once	CASSWTADYNEQFF
TRBV9	TRBJ2-5	once	CASSGDLLETQYF
TRBV29-1	TRBJ2-2	NA	CSVRFGGYSTGELFF
TRBV10-3	TRBJ1-4	NA	CATRSGARANEKLFF
TRBV6-2/TRBV6-3	TRBJ2-7	NA	CASSFIPGDYEQYF
TRBV19	TRBJ1-5	NA	CASNSIYSNQPQHF
TRBV9	TRBJ2-7	few	CASSPRQGDYEQYF
TRBV7-6	TRBJ2-5	NA	CASSLGGQAGTQYF
TRBV5-4	TRBJ1-3	NA	CASSSPGQGRNTIYF
TRBV5-6	TRBJ2-7	NA	CASSLGQSYEQYF
TRBV6-5	TRBJ2-1	NA	CASSFPGQGYNEQFF
TRBV6-6	TRBJ1-6	NA	CASSYGGDTSPLHF
TRBV9	TRBJ1-1	NA	CASSAPGADAFF
TRBV7-9	TRBJ1-2	once	CAAGGPNPNYGYTF
TRBV18	TRBJ1-4	NA	CASSPSSTRQEKLFF
TRBV27	TRBJ2-4	NA	CASSLHGQAENIQYF
TRBV18	TRBJ1-4	NA	CASSPRSNEKLFF
TRBV3-1/TRBV3-2	TRBJ1-1	NA	CASSRYRGTEAFF
TRBV2	TRBJ1-1	NA	CASSEAREGGKAEAFF
TRBV28	TRBJ2-1	once	CASSHSPGQGISKQFF
TRBV5-5	TRBJ2-7	NA	CASSLEGYEQYF
TRBV5-8	TRBJ1-3	NA	CASSLGVIYF
TRBV29-1	TRBJ1-4	NA	CSAQDRATNEKLFF
TRBV14	TRBJ2-1	few	CASSQAGSLDNEQFF
TRBV29-1	TRBJ1-1	NA	CSSYFALQSTEAFF
TRBV29-1	TRBJ2-2	few	CSVGSGELFF
TRBV7-9	TRBJ1-6	NA	CASSLGKDSPLHF
TRBV6-6	TRBJ1-1	once	CASSWEAQNTEAFF
TRBV2	TRBJ2-5	NA	CASTFSGRGETQYF
TRBV4-2	TRBJ2-7	NA	CASSQEWTGQAYEQYF
TRBV5-1	TRBJ1-2	NA	CASSSHGGGYTF
TRBV28	TRBJ2-2	once	CASATPPNTGELFF
TRBV7-2	TRBJ2-1	NA	CASSWTSGTYNEQFF
TRBV27	TRBJ1-5	NA	CASGLNQPQHF
TRBV6-5	TRBJ1-1	NA	CASSKKREETEAFF
TRBV11-2	TRBJ1-5	NA	CASSLGTGGNQPQHF
TRBV20-1	TRBJ2-3	NA	CSANTQYF
TRBV6-5	TRBJ2-7	NA	CASSRLPLASEQYF
TRBV6-5	TRBJ2-5	NA	CASTQGNLETQYF
TRBV7-9	TRBJ1-6	NA	CASSLSGPNNSPLHF
TRBV2	TRBJ2-7	NA	CASGNEPLVGEQYF
TRBV5-1	TRBJ2-2	few	CASSLAFPKTVLNTGELFF
TRBV19	TRBJ1-5	NA	CASTQRQGEYQPQHF
TRBV27	TRBJ1-4	NA	CASSVTGTQGEKLFF
TRBV19	TRBJ2-1	NA	CASSEPLRRGSYNEQFF
TRBV7-8	TRBJ1-2	NA	CASSLGSSRGYGYTF
TRBV19	TRBJ2-1	NA	CASSRTGLVTNEQFF
TRBV5-4	TRBJ2-1	NA	CASSPDRGSYNEQFF
TRBV4-1	TRBJ2-3	NA	CASSQAPSWADTQYF
TRBV5-1	TRBJ1-3	NA	CASSPRTGTGNTIYF